This T cell receptor (beta chain) was observed in a study of T cells in Graves' hyperthyroidism and ophthalmopathy. Study details: Blood from the periphery was taken at initial diagnosis, before any treatment.

Study observations and caveats: Also found in blood were most expanded thyroid clonotypes above 0.001.

Extraction of PBMCs used approximately 10 ml of fresh peripheral blood. This clonotype was recorded once. Antigen unknown. Trimming at V came to 5 bases and at J to 6 bases, leaving 15 bases not matched to a gene. Germline lookup yields CDR1 SGHVS and CDR2 FQNEAQ. The CDR3 totals 17 residues. Amplified TCR beta CDR3 regions came from RNA transcripts. The TCR CDR3 first-round RT-PCR relied on the HTBI primer set. MiXCR, run by TCRdb on the multiplex PCR reads, gives a single entry per CDR3 protein. This sample has around 500,000 distinct CDR3 sequences, with less than 25% found just once. This clonotype was obtained from a woman in her 70s with Graves' ophthalmopathy. Source material: blood. This chain joins TRBV7-8 and TRBJ2-1, with 8 positions matching TRBD1. The chain's CDR3 is CASSQRTGIRTANEQFF. The DNA for the CDR3 is TGTGCCAGCAGCCAACGGACAGGGATAAGGACTGCCAATGAGCAGTTCTTC. Full variable domain (outside the CDR3, taken from reference TRBV7-8 and TRBJ2-1): GAGVSQSPRYKVAKRGQDVALRCDPISGHVSLFWYQQALGQGPEFLTYFQNEAQLDKSGLPSDRFFAERPEGSVSTLKIQRTQQEDSAVYLCASSQRTGIRTANEQFFGPGTRLTVL.